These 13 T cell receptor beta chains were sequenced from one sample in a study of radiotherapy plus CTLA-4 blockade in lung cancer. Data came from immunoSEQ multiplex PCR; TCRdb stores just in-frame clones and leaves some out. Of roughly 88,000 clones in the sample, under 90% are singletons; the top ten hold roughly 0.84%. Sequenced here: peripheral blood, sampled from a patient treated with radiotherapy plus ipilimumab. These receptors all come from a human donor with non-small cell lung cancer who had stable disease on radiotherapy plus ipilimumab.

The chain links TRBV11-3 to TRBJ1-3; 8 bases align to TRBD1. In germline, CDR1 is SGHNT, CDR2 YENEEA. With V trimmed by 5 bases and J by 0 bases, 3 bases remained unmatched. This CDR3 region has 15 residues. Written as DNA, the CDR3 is TGTGCCAGCAGCCCCGGGACAGGCTCTGGAAACACCATATATTTT. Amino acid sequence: CASSPGTGSGNTIYF.

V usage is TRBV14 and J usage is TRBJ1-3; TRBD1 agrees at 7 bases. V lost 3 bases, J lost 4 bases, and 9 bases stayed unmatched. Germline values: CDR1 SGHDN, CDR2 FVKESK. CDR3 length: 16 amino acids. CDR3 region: CASSHNRGSFGNTIYF. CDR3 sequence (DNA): TGTGCCAGCAGCCATAACAGGGGTTCCTTCGGAAACACCATATATTTT.

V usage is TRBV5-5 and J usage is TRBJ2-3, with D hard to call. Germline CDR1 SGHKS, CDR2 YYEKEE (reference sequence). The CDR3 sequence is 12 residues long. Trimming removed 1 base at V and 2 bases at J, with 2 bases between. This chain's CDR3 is CASSLNTDTQYF. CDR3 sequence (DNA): TGTGCCAGCAGCTTGAACACAGATACGCAGTATTTT.

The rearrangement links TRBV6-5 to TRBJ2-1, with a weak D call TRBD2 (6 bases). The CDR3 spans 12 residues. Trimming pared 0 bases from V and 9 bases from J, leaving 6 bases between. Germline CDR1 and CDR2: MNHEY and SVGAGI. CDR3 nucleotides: TGTGCCAGCAGTTACTCGGGGGGTGAGCAGTTCTTC. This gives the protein CASSYSGGEQFF.

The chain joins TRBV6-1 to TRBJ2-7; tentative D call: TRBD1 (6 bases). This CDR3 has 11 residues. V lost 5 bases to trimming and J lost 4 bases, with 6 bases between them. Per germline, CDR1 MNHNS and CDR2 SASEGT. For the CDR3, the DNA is TGTGCCAGCAGTACAGGGTACGAGCAGTACTTC. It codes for CASSTGYEQYF.

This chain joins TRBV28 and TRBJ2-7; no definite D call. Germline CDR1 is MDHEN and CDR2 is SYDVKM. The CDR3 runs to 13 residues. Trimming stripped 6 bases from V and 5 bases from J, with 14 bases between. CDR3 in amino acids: CASRPIQINEQYF. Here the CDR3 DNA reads TGTGCCAGCAGGCCAATCCAGATCAACGAGCAGTACTTC.

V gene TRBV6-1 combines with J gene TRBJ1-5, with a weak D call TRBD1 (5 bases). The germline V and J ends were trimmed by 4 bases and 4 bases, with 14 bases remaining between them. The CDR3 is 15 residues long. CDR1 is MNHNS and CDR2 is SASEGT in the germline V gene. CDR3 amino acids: CASSVFDRQNQPQHF. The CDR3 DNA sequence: TGTGCCAGCAGTGTTTTTGACAGACAGAATCAGCCCCAGCATTTT.

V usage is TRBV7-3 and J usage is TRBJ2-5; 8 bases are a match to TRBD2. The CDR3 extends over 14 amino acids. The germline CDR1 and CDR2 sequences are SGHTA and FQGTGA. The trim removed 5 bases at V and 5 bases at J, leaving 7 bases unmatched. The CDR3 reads CASSPGLAWETQYF. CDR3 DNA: TGTGCCAGCAGCCCTGGACTAGCTTGGGAGACCCAGTACTTC.

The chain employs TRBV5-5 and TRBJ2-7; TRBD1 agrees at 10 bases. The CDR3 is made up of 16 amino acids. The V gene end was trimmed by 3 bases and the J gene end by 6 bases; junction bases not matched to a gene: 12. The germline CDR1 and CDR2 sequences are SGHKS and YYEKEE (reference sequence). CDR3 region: CASSSRGQGSSREQYF. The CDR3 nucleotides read TGTGCCAGCAGCTCGAGGGGACAGGGGTCTTCGCGCGAGCAGTACTTC.

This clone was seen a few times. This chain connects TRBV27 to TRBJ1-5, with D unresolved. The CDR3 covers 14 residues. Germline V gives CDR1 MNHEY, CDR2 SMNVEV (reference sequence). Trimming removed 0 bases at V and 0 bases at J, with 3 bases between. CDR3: CASSLSNSNQPQHF. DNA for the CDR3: TGTGCCAGCAGTTTATCGAATAGCAATCAGCCCCAGCATTTT.

The CDR3 region has the DNA TGTGCCAGCAGCACTCCTAGGGCCTATGGCTACACCTTC. This encodes CASSTPRAYGYTF. The chain is built from TRBV6-6 and TRBJ1-2; no definite D call. The V and J ends lost 6 bases and 4 bases respectively, with 12 bases between them. Per the germline V gene, CDR1 is MNHNY and CDR2 is SVGAGI (reference sequence). The CDR3 runs 13 residues.

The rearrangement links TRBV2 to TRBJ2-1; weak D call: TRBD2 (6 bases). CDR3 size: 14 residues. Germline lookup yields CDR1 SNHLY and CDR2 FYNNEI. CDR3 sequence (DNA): TGTGCAAGGGGTGGTAGCGGCTTCTACAATGAGCAGTTCTTC. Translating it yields CARGGSGFYNEQFF.

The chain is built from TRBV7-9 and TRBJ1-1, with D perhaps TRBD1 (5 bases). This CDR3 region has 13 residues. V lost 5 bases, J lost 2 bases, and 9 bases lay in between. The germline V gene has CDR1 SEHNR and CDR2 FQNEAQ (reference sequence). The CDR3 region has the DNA TGTGCCAGCAGCCCGGGACGAAACACTGAAGCTTTCTTT. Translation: CASSPGRNTEAFF.